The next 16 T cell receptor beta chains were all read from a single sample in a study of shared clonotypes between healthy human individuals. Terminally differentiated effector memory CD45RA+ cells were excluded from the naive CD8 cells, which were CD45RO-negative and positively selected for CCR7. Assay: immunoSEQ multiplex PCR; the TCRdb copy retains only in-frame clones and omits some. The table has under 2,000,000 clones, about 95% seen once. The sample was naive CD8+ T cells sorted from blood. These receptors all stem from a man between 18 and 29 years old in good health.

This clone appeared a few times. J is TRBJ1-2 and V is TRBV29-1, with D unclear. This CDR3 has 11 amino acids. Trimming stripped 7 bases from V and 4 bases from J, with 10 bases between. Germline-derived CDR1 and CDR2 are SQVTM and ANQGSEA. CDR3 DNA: TGCAGCGCGAGGGCGGTCTATGGCTACACCTTC. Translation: CSARAVYGYTF.

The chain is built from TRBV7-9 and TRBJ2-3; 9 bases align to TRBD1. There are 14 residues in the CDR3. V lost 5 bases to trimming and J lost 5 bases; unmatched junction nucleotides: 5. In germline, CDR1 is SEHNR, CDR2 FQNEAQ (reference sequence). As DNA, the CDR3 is TGTGCCAGCAGCCTCCCGGGACAGGGAGATACGCAGTATTTT. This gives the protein CASSLPGQGDTQYF.

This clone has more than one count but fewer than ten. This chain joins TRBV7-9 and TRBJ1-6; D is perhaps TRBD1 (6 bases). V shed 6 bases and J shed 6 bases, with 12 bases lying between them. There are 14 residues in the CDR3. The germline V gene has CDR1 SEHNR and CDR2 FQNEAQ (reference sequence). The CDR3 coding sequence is TGTGCCAGCAGTTCCCGGGACATTAATTCACCCCTCCACTTT. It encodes CASSSRDINSPLHF.

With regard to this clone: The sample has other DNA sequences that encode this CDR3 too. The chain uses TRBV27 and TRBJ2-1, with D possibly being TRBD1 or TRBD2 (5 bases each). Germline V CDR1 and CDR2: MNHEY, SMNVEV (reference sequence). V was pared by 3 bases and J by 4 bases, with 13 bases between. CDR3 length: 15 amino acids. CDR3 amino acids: CASSLRGPSYNEQFF. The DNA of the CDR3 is TGTGCCAGCAGTTTGAGGGGACCTTCGTACAATGAGCAGTTCTTC.

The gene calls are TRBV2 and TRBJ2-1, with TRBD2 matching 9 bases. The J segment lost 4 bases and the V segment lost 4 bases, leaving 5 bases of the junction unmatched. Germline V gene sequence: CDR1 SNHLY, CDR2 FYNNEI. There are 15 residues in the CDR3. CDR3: CASSGGGRGYNEQFF. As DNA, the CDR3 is TGTGCCAGCAGTGGAGGCGGGAGGGGATACAATGAGCAGTTCTTC.

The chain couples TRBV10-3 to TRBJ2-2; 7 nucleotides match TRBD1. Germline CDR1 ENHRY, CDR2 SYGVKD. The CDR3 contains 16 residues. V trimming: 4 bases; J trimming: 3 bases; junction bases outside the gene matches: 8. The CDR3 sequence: CAISGPRQGDTGELFF. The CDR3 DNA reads TGTGCCATCAGTGGCCCCCGGCAGGGGGACACCGGGGAGCTGTTTTTT.

The CDR3 DNA reads TGCAGCGTTGAAGACTTATTGGCCACAGGGGGCGAAGAGACCCAGTACTTC. Its protein is CSVEDLLATGGEETQYF. The V and J genes are TRBV29-1 and TRBJ2-5; 9 bases are a match to TRBD1. Germline V gene sequence: CDR1 SQVTM, CDR2 ANQGSEA. V shed 0 bases, J shed 3 bases, and the junction held 11 bases outside the gene matches. This CDR3 is built from 17 residues.

DNA of the CDR3: TGTGCCAGCGACGTTACTAGCGGGGCCACCACCTACAATGAGCAGTTCTTC. This codes for CASDVTSGATTYNEQFF. The chain uses TRBV28 and TRBJ2-1; TRBD2 matches at 10 bases. The CDR3 covers 17 residues. Germline CDR1 is MDHEN and CDR2 is SYDVKM. After removal of 8 bases from V and 2 bases from J, the junction contained 12 bases not matched to a gene.

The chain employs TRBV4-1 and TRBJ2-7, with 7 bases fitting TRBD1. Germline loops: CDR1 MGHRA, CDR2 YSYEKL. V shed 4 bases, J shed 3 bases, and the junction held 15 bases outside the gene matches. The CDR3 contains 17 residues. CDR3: CASSLKGLAGTDYEQYF. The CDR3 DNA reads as TGCGCCAGCAGCCTTAAAGGATTAGCCGGGACAGACTACGAGCAGTACTTC.

CDR3 coding DNA: TGCGCCAGCAGCCCCCGACTAGCGGATAACACCGGGGAGCTGTTTTTT. This codes for CASSPRLADNTGELFF. The J gene is TRBJ2-2, the V gene TRBV4-1; 9 bases agree with TRBD2. The CDR3 is made up of 16 amino acids. V was pared by 4 bases and J by 2 bases, with 5 bases of the junction left unmatched. CDR1 is MGHRA, CDR2 YSYEKL, per germline.

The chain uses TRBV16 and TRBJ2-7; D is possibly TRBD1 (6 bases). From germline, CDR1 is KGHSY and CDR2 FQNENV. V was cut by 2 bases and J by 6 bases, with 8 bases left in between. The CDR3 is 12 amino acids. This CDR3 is CASSQQGSEQYF. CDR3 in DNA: TGTGCCAGCAGCCAACAGGGGTCCGAGCAGTACTTC.

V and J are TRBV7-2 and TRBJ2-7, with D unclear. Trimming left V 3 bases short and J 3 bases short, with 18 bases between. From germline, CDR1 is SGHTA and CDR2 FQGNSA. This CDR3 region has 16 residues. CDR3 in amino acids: CASSFLSAGSVYEQYF. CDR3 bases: TGTGCCAGCAGCTTCCTATCGGCAGGTTCGGTCTACGAGCAGTACTTC.

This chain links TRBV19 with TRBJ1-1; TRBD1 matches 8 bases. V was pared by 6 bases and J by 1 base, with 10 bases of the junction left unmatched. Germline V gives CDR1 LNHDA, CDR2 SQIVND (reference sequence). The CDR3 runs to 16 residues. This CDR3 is CASSSGQGIGNTEAFF. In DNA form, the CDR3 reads TGTGCCAGTAGCTCCGGACAGGGTATAGGGAACACTGAAGCTTTCTTT. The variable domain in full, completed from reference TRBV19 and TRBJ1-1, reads DGGITQSPKYLFRKEGQNVTLSCEQNLNHDAMYWYRQDPGQGLRLIYYSQIVNDFQKGDIAEGYSVSREKKESFPLTVTSAQKNPTAFYLCASSSGQGIGNTEAFFGQGTRLTVV.

The CDR3 loop reads CASSQRPPDRESSYEQYF. In DNA form, the CDR3 reads TGCGCCAGCAGCCAAAGACCCCCGGACAGGGAGAGCTCCTACGAGCAGTACTTC. The chain recombines TRBV4-3 with TRBJ2-7; TRBD1 matches 8 bases. Germline V gene lookup returns CDR1 LGHNA and CDR2 YSLEER. CDR3 size: 18 residues. After removal of 2 bases from V and 0 bases from J, the junction contained 12 bases not matched to a gene.

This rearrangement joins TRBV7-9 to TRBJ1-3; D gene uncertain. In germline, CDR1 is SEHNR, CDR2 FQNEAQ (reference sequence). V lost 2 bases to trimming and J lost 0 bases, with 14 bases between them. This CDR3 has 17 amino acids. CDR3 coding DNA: TGTGCCAGCAGCTTAAACCCCTTCGGCCTCTCTGGAAACACCATATATTTT. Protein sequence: CASSLNPFGLSGNTIYF. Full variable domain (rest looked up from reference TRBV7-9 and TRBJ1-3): DTGVSQNPRHKITKRGQNVTFRCDPISEHNRLYWYRQTLGQGPEFLTYFQNEAQLEKSRLLSDRFSAERPKGSFSTLEIQRTEQGDSAMYLCASSLNPFGLSGNTIYFGEGSWLTVV.

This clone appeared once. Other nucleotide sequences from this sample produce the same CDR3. CDR3 amino acids: CASSLVRGYEQYF. CDR3 DNA: TGTGCCAGCAGCTTGGTCCGGGGGTACGAGCAGTACTTC. V usage is TRBV5-6 and J usage is TRBJ2-7; tentative D call: TRBD2 (6 bases). The V and J ends lost 0 bases and 4 bases respectively, with 8 bases between them. The CDR3 extends over 13 amino acids. Germline CDR1 SGHDT, CDR2 YYEEEE.